This TCR beta chain is from a study of T cells after posttransplantation cyclophosphamide listed by TCRdb under 2016. At the level of the whole study: T cell repertoire reconstitution was tracked by TRB sequencing after myeloablative bone marrow transplantation in which posttransplantation cyclophosphamide was used as GVHD prophylaxis. Because TRA and TRB clonality were tightly correlated in fewer than ten samples, subsequent TCR analyses were focused on TRB only. Antigen receptor sequencing covered samples from approximately 32 PTCy-treated patients and around 15 of their related bone marrow donors. Up to roughly 3 additional blood samples from 2 to 5.2 years after transplant were also TRB-sequenced in 3 patients, as was pretransplant blood from 4 patients. Blood from all 35 or so PTCy patients who had 1-year posttransplant specimens underwent TRB sequencing. Public TRB sequences were compared against a database of over 3,600 sequences linked to responses to pathogens, tumor antigens, self-antigens and alloantigens. Overall results and qualifications from the work: The TRB repertoires of T cells infiltrating skin or GI tract showed only limited overlap with the TRB repertoires of T cells in blood. Donor-recipient similarity was low at 1-2 months but rose over the first year, and later blood repertoires were often dominated by donor CD8+ memory clones. Across 45 patients, recipient CMV seropositivity and CMV reactivation were highly associated with TRB clonality; PTCy diversity was similar to CNI/methotrexate controls.

Related bone marrow donors provided peripheral blood samples on the day of marrow donation. Mononuclear cells from peripheral blood and bone marrow were separated by Ficoll-Hypaque density centrifugation and then cryopreserved. For this clone: Its antigen target is currently unknown. Base qualities are missing; no much larger clone stands one base away.

TRB sequencing used genomic DNA with the immunoSEQ assay at survey resolution or the hsTCRB kit. In the source study's methods: Initial read processing used immunoSEQ software, and repertoire analyses used the LymphoSeq R package. Clonality was calculated as 1 minus normalized Shannon entropy, and the Gini coefficient was also calculated for each TRB dataset. Phenotypes of unsorted samples were inferred by mapping TRB sequences from sorted subsets of the recipient or donor onto unsorted samples of the same recipient. TCRdb retrieved this table from immuneACCESS and kept in-frame rearrangements only. Not all clones are present; in checked studies, unresolved V genes account for under half, and no reason is known for the remainder. From that table come the V and J calls and clone size; the DNA was used to work out D and trimming. This sample is represented by about 36,000 clones, with no singletons among them. Around 1.2% of the sample belongs to the ten largest clones.

The cysteine opens and the phenylalanine closes a CDR3 of 12 amino acids. Only CDR3 DNA remains: 36 bases, in frame from the first base. The germline V gene yields SGDLS for CDR1 and YYNGEE for CDR2. V is cut by 0 bases and J by 3 bases, and the space between the germline ends is 2 bases. The source material was PBMCs. This sequence was found in a girl between 10 and 17 years old in good health, CMV-negative, and a related stem cell transplant donor. The rearrangement combines TRBV9 with TRBJ2-3; the D gene cannot be named for sure. Here the CDR3 is given as CASSVATDTQYF. The bases are TGTGCCAGCAGCGTAGCGACAGATACGCAGTATTTT.